This T cell receptor (beta chain) was sequenced for a study of blood T cell repertoires in COVID-19. Study background: PBMCs, B-cell-depleted T cells, or T cells provided the cDNA or gDNA that made up the material.

Profiled with immunoSEQ multiplex PCR; TCRdb holds only in-frame clones, not every one. This table has 330,000 or so clones, more than 85% appearing once. Trimming took 7 bases from V and 3 from J, leaving 13 bases between them. This CDR3 has 13 residues. Germline V gene lookup returns CDR1 MNHEY and CDR2 SVGAGI. Clinical history reported by participants formed the basis on which cohorts were assigned. Recovered participants had two consecutive negative NP/OP PCR tests, healthcare professional clearance, or symptom resolution. This receptor was identified in a woman in her twenties or thirties who had recovered from COVID-19. The gene calls are TRBV6-5 and TRBJ2-7, with D maybe TRBD2 (6 bases). Sequencing used PBMCs or T cells enriched from blood (not recorded which). The CDR3 reads CASTPGTFYEQYF. In DNA form, the CDR3 reads TGTGCCAGCACCCCTGGGACTTTCTACGAGCAGTACTTC.